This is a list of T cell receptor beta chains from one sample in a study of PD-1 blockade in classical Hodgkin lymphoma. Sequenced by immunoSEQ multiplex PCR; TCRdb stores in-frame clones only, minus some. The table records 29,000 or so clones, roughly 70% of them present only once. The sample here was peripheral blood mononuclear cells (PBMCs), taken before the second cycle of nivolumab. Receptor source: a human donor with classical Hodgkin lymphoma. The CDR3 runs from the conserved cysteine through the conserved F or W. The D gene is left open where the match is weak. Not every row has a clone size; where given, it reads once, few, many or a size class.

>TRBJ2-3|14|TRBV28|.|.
CASSFGGVPDTQYF
TGTGCCAGCAGTTTTGGAGGGGTCCCAGATACGCAGTATTTT
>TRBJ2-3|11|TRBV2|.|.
CASRRGDTQYF
TGTGCCAGCAGGCGTGGAGATACGCAGTATTTT
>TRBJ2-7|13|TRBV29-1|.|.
CSVAPLSPYEQYF
TGCAGCGTCGCGCCACTCAGCCCCTACGAGCAGTACTTC
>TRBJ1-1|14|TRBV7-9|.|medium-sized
CASSSTGGNTEAFF
TGTGCCAGCAGCTCGACAGGAGGGAACACTGAAGCTTTCTTT
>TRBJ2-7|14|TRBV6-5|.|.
CASSYSGTDYEQYF
TGTGCCAGCAGTTACTCCGGGACCGATTACGAGCAGTACTTC
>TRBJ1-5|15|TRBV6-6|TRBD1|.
CASSYGQGGGQPQHF
TGTGCCAGCAGTTACGGACAGGGCGGCGGTCAGCCCCAGCATTTT
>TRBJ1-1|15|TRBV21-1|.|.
CASSKLDRLNTEAFF
TGTGCCAGCAGCAAATTGGACAGGTTGAACACTGAAGCTTTCTTT
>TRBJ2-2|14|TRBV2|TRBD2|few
CATGLALNTGELFF
TGTGCCACAGGACTAGCCCTGAACACCGGGGAGCTGTTTTTT
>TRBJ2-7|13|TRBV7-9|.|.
CASSRTTGYEQYF
TGTGCCAGCAGCAGGACTACCGGCTACGAGCAGTACTTC
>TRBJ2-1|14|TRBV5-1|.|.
CATRPLSSYNEQFF
TGCGCCACCAGACCGCTAAGCTCCTACAATGAGCAGTTCTTC
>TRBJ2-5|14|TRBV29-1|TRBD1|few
CSVINTGGAETQYF
TGCAGCGTCATCAATACAGGGGGCGCGGAGACCCAGTACTTC
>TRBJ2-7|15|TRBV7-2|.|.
CASSIGPGPAVEQYF
TGTGCCAGCAGCATAGGACCGGGCCCTGCGGTCGAGCAGTACTTC
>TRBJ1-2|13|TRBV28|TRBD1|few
CASGTDRRHGYTF
TGTGCCAGCGGGACAGATCGGCGTCATGGCTACACCTTC
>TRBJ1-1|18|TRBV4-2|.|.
CASSHPLTDLDMNTEAFF
TGTGCCAGCAGCCACCCCTTGACAGACCTAGATATGAACACTGAAGCTTTCTTT
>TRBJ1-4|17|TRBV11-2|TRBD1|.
CASSLDLLGGTNEKLFF
TGTGCCAGCAGCTTAGATCTGTTAGGGGGCACTAATGAAAAACTGTTTTTT
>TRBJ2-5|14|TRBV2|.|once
CASSGSWGQETQYF
TGTGCCAGCAGTGGATCTTGGGGGCAAGAGACCCAGTACTTC
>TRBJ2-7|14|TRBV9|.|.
CASSAHPDSYEQYF
TGTGCCAGCAGCGCCCACCCCGACAGTTACGAGCAGTACTTC
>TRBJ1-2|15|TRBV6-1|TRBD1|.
CASSARDRLIHGYTF
TGTGCCAGCAGTGCCAGGGACAGACTAATCCATGGCTACACCTTC
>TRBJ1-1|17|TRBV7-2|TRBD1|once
CASSLGPDRGWDTEAFF
TGTGCCAGCAGCTTAGGCCCGGACAGGGGGTGGGACACTGAAGCTTTCTTT
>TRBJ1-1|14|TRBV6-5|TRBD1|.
CASSFGTDNTEAFF
TGTGCCAGCAGCTTCGGGACAGATAACACTGAAGCTTTCTTT
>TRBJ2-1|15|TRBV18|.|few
CASSPPSVDGNEQFF
TGTGCCAGCTCACCACCGTCGGTTGATGGGAATGAGCAGTTCTTC
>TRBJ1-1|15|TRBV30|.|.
CAWSPLGTMNTEAFF
TGTGCCTGGAGCCCTCTAGGCACTATGAACACTGAAGCTTTCTTT
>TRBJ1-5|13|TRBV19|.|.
CASTIIVGQPQHF
TGTGCCAGTACCATAATAGTCGGGCAGCCCCAGCATTTT
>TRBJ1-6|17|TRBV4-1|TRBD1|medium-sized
CASSQTFQGAANSPLHF
TGCGCCAGCAGCCAAACCTTTCAGGGGGCGGCTAATTCACCCCTCCACTTT
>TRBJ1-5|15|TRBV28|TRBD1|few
CASSLSGGSNQPQHF
TGTGCCAGCAGTTTATCAGGGGGGAGCAATCAGCCCCAGCATTTT
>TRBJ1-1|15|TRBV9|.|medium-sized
CASSVNEGRIAEAFF
TGTGCCAGCAGCGTAAATGAGGGACGAATCGCTGAAGCTTTCTTT
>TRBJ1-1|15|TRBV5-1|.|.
CASSLVAGGNTEAFF
TGCGCCAGCAGCTTGGTGGCCGGGGGGAACACTGAAGCTTTCTTT
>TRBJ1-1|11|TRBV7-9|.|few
CASSLRGTAFF
TGTGCCAGCAGCTTACGGGGGACGGCTTTCTTT
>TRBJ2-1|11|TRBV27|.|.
CASSLGGLQFF
TGTGCCAGCAGTTTGGGGGGGCTACAGTTCTTC
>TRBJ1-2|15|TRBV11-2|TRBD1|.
CASSFRPGTGLGYTF
TGTGCCAGCAGCTTCCGTCCCGGGACAGGGCTCGGCTACACCTTC
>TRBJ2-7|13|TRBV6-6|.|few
CASSLDGRYEQYF
TGTGCCAGCAGCTTGGACGGACGCTACGAGCAGTACTTC
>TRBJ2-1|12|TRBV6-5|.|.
CASNGFGGEQFF
TGTGCCAGCAACGGTTTCGGGGGTGAGCAGTTCTTC